Listed below are T cell receptor beta chains from one sample, sequenced in a study of neurological immune-mediated disorders. A single record per CDR3 protein comes from TCRdb applying MiXCR to the 5' RACE reads. This table holds 55,000 to 70,000 distinct CDR3 sequences, around 5% found once. Sequencing input: PBMCs. The source of these receptors is a woman in her forties or fifties with multiple sclerosis. CDR3s include the opening cysteine and the closing phenylalanine or tryptophan. A D gene is named only where the DNA matches it firmly. The listing skips clone size in some rows; elsewhere it reads once, few, many or a size class.

many	TRBJ2-3	TRBV7-9	-	TGTGCCAGCAGCTTTCGCAGGGAATGGGGCACAGATACGCAGTATTTT	CASSFRREWGTDTQYF
few	TRBJ2-7	TRBV29-1	-	TGCAGCGTTATGGGGGAAAGCTACTACGAGCAGTACTTC	CSVMGESYYEQYF
-	TRBJ1-1	TRBV5-1	-	TGCGCCAGCAGAGTTGGGACGGCGAACACTGAAGCTTTCTTT	CASRVGTANTEAFF
many	TRBJ2-1	TRBV28	-	TGTGCCAGCAGTCCAGGGGGGCTTGGGAATGAGCAGTTCTTC	CASSPGGLGNEQFF
many	TRBJ2-3	TRBV20-1	-	TGCAGTGCTAGTTTGGGTTTGGACACAGATACGCAGTATTTT	CSASLGLDTDTQYF
many	TRBJ2-7	TRBV7-2	TRBD1	TGTGCCAGCAGCTTACCCCGGACAGGGGACGAGCAGTACTTC	CASSLPRTGDEQYF
many	TRBJ2-2	TRBV18	-	TGTGCCAGCTCAGAGAATGTGAGGGGCGTCACCGGGGAGCTGTTTTTT	CASSENVRGVTGELFF
many	TRBJ2-2	TRBV2	-	TGTGCCAGCACCATGGCCCGTCCCGGGGAGCTGTTTTTT	CASTMARPGELFF
many	TRBJ2-3	TRBV5-1	-	TGCGCCAGCAGCTTGGCAGGGGAGAGTTTTTATGATACGCAGTATTTT	CASSLAGESFYDTQYF
few	TRBJ2-1	TRBV7-2	TRBD2	TGTGCCAGCAGCTTCCAGCGGGGGGGCGATGAGCAGTTCTTC	CASSFQRGGDEQFF
many	TRBJ2-3	TRBV15	-	TGTGCCACCAGCACGGACGGACCTAGCGGCACAGATACGCAGTATTTT	CATSTDGPSGTDTQYF
many	TRBJ2-7	TRBV6-6	-	TGTGCCAGCAGCAGTCACGGAACCTACGAGCAGTACTTC	CASSSHGTYEQYF
-	TRBJ1-1	TRBV7-2	TRBD1	TGTGCCAGCAGCTTGTACAGGGGGCGGAACACTGAAGCTTTCTTT	CASSLYRGRNTEAFF
many	TRBJ1-2	TRBV11-2	-	TGTGCCAGCAGCCGGGACGGAGCTAACTATGGCTACACCTTC	CASSRDGANYGYTF
many	TRBJ2-5	TRBV20-1	TRBD2	TGCAGTGCCAATCAACTAGCGGGGAACCAAGAGACCCAGTACTTC	CSANQLAGNQETQYF
many	TRBJ1-5	TRBV10-3	-	TGTGCCATCAGCCTGGACGATCGGCCCCAGAATTTT	CAISLDDRPQNF
few	TRBJ2-3	TRBV7-9	TRBD1	TGTGCCAGCAGCCCGCCGGGACAGGTCACAGATACGCAGTATTTT	CASSPPGQVTDTQYF
many	TRBJ2-7	TRBV7-6	-	TGTGCCAGCAGCTTAGAAGGGTTCTACGAGCAGTACTTC	CASSLEGFYEQYF
many	TRBJ1-1	TRBV20-1	TRBD1	TGCAGTGCTAGAGATTCGGGACAGGGGGCATATGGCACTGAAGCTTTCTTT	CSARDSGQGAYGTEAFF
-	TRBJ1-3	TRBV9	-	TGTGCCAGCAGCGTCACACCGGAAAAAACCATATATTTT	CASSVTPEKTIYF
many	TRBJ2-4	TRBV6-5	TRBD1	TGTGCCAGCAGTTGGGGACAGGGTGGGAAAAACATTCAGTACTTC	CASSWGQGGKNIQYF
few	TRBJ1-5	TRBV12-3/TRBV12-4	-	TGTGCCAGCAGTTTATCGCTGGGGAATCAGCCCCAGAATTTT	CASSLSLGNQPQNF
many	TRBJ2-3	TRBV10-3	-	TGTGCCATCAGTGAGTCCCAGGGCACAGATACGCAGTATTTT	CAISESQGTDTQYF
many	TRBJ1-6	TRBV27	-	TGTGCCAGCAGTCCACGACAGTTCACCTATAATTCACCCCTCCACTTT	CASSPRQFTYNSPLHF
many	TRBJ2-1	TRBV5-1	TRBD2	TGCGCCAGCAGCTTGGAGACTAGCAACCTATACAATGAGCAGTTCTTC	CASSLETSNLYNEQFF
once	TRBJ2-3	TRBV12-3/TRBV12-4	-	TGTGCCAGCAGAATAGGGGATACGCAGTATTTT	CASRIGDTQYF
many	TRBJ2-2	TRBV4-3	-	TGCGCCAGCAGCCTCGGGACAACTGCCGGGGAGCTGTTTTTT	CASSLGTTAGELFF
many	TRBJ1-6	TRBV5-1	-	TGCGCCAGCAGGGACGCGAAGGCAGGGCGAAGTTCACCCCTCCACTTT	CASRDAKAGRSSPLHF
many	TRBJ1-5	TRBV10-2	TRBD1	TGCGCCAGCAGTTTAATCGGGACAGCCGGGGGAGCCCAGCATTTT	CASSLIGTAGGAQHF
few	TRBJ1-3	TRBV3-1	-	TGTGCCAGCAGCACCGGGGGAAACACCATATATTTT	CASSTGGNTIYF
many	TRBJ1-1	TRBV7-2	-	TGTGCCAGTGGAGGGAGGGGCCGGGGAACTGAATCTTTCTTT	CASGGRGRGTESFF
many	TRBJ2-1	TRBV5-4	TRBD2	TGTGCCAGCAGCTTACTAGCGGGGGCTTACAATGAGCAGTTCTTC	CASSLLAGAYNEQFF
many	TRBJ1-5	TRBV19	TRBD1	TGTGCCAGTAGTATTTGGACAGGTCAGCCCCAGAATTTT	CASSIWTGQPQNF
few	TRBJ2-5	TRBV20-1	-	TGCAGTGCTAGAGATCTAGGGCAAGAGACCCAGTACTTC	CSARDLGQETQYF
many	TRBJ2-2	TRBV2	TRBD1	TGTGCCAGCAGTGGTCAGGGGGCCGCTAACACCGGGGAGCTGTTTTTT	CASSGQGAANTGELFF
many	TRBJ2-1	TRBV7-2	-	TGTGCCAGCAGCTTAGCCGCCCCCAATGAGCAGTTCTTC	CASSLAAPNEQFF
many	TRBJ2-2	TRBV7-9	TRBD1	TGTGCCAGCAGCTTCGGGACAGTCACCGGGGAGCTGTTTTTT	CASSFGTVTGELFF
-	TRBJ1-1	TRBV5-1	-	TGCGCCAGCAGCTTGGCAGGGTTCACTGAAGCTTTCTTT	CASSLAGFTEAFF
many	TRBJ2-7	TRBV20-1	-	TGCAGTGCTAGGACCAGGGCCTACGAGCAGTACTTC	CSARTRAYEQYF
many	TRBJ1-4	TRBV12-3/TRBV12-4	TRBD1	TGTGCCAGCAGCTTATCCGGGACAGGGAACGAAAAACTGTTTTTT	CASSLSGTGNEKLFF
many	TRBJ2-3	TRBV28	TRBD1	TGTGCCAGTAACAAGGGACAGGGACGGAACACAGATACGCAGTATTTT	CASNKGQGRNTDTQYF